The T cell receptor beta chain under discussion was sequenced for a study of T cell repertoires in cytomegalovirus infection. TCRdb used MiXCR to reprocess the reads, holding one entry per CDR3 protein. In the table there are around 430,000 distinct CDR3 sequences, approximately 40% of which are singletons. In the case of this clonotype: Its target is not known.

V lost 5 bases and J 1 base, leaving 8 bases between the germline ends. Germline-derived CDR1 and CDR2 are SGHTA and FQGNSA. The CDR3 is 13 residues long. The sample consisted of cultured PBMCs, taken from culture after CMV antigen stimulation. The chain joins TRBV7-2 to TRBJ2-5; the D gene is possibly TRBD2 (5 bases). The receptor comes from a human donor in good health (CMV status not recorded). Some clones in this sample may be carry-over from other donors' samples. The CDR3 reads CASSLLVQETQYF. CDR3 in DNA: TGTGCCAGCAGCCTACTAGTCCAAGAGACCCAGTACTTC.